This TCR beta chain was found in a study of cytomegalovirus exposure and HLA in healthy donors (dated by TCRdb to about 2017). For the wider study: According to an earlier analysis of several hundred of the donors, about 180 million T cells yielded roughly 110 million unique TCR beta sequences and 276 Gb of sequence data. In a later analysis, previously published TCR beta repertoires from 666 donors were re-analyzed and high-resolution HLA genotyping was added so that TCR occurrence patterns could be studied. Class I and class II HLA loci were covered by the typing at four-digit resolution. An earlier analysis of about 620 of the donors applied high-throughput TCR beta sequencing to assess whether each TCR beta V gene segment acted as functional or pseudogenic. Donor age, sex, ethnicity and CMV serostatus were compiled together with the repertoire data. The number of donors typed differed by locus, with roughly 629-640 for A, B, C, DRB1 and DQB1, about 500 for DQA1, approximately 570 for DPA1, and approximately 470 for DPB1. In addition to the first cohort of hundreds of subjects, a separate validation cohort of about 120 different subjects was used. Of the roughly 390 genotyped donors, more than 75% were placed in the genetic ancestry cluster associated with self-reported Caucasian donors. Rather than using new phenotypic data, the later analysis identified candidate immune exposures from TCR beta sequences and from how often those sequences occurred across donors. The study used immunosequencing to profile the T cell repertoires of about 670 subjects and linked those repertoires to cytomegalovirus serostatus. Roughly 300 gigabases of sequencing data and around 87 million unique TCR sequences were included in an early release covering roughly 600 HLA-typed donors. Five DR-DQ haplotypes were handled as single units for association and clustering, since linkage in the cohort was strong. High-throughput TCR immunosequencing, statistical association of individual TCRs with disease status, and machine learning were combined to predict cytomegalovirus infection status. A later genetic analysis took genome-wide SNP genotypes for about three fifths of the roughly 700 donors and used that subset as a discovery cohort. Across 300 to 500 genotyped donors of the cohort, an average of about 240,000 unique TCR beta nucleotide sequences per donor were sequenced, and around 19% of those sequences were non-productive. The aim of the study was to test whether cataloging public T cell receptors could identify signatures of past pathogen exposure. All discovery cohort repertoires had been generated on a single sequencing platform.

V is cut back by 0 bases and J by 6 bases, with 7 bases in the junction unmatched. CDR1 and CDR2 are read off the germline V gene as SGHRS and YFSETQ. Spanning cysteine to phenylalanine, the CDR3 consists of 15 amino acids. Only the CDR3 region is kept as DNA, spanning 45 bases read in frame from base 1. Details on this clone: The specificity of this receptor is unknown. Base qualities are not at hand, and no much larger clone is one base apart.

The cohort was made up of 500 to 850 healthy bone marrow donors. At the time of sampling, all cohort members were nominally healthy, though unrecorded immune exposures were likely present. The donor was CMV seropositive and belonged to the group of 250 to 300 seropositive cohort members. A peripheral blood sample was provided by each donor, and peripheral blood mononuclear cells were used for TCR beta sequencing. The Qiagen DNeasy Blood Extraction Kit was used to extract genomic DNA from the blood cell samples. The full study reports these points: Roughly uniform sequencing depth across donors was assumed in presence/absence analyses, although this assumption may not hold. Because counts were too low, seventeen rarely observed V segments, including chromosome 9 orphons, were excluded from the earlier analysis of fewer than 650 of the donors. The authors suggested that the approach could potentially be extended to other disease states and immunological phenotypes. HLA typing was unavailable for some donors at each locus, so association tests used only the typed subset. CMV serostatus was the only immune exposure information available for the cohort. In a later genetic analysis, fewer N-insertions in productive TCRs were reported among donors in an Asian-associated ancestry cluster than the 666-donor mean. According to a later analysis, TCR association rates differed among HLA loci, with DRB1 alleles showing the most associated TCRs and HLA-C alleles showing the fewest. A further reported finding was that TCR beta sequences accurately predicted the HLA-A and HLA-B alleles for most subjects in the first cohort. A later analysis found that HLA-associated TCR beta chains were more clonally expanded and had lower generation probabilities than equally common non-associated chains. A total of fewer than 200 TCR beta chains were listed by the study as associated with cytomegalovirus. Cytomegalovirus status was reported to be diagnosed by the classifier with high specificity and sensitivity in both the original and validation cohorts. Strong co-occurrence of HLA alleles, especially DR and DQ, made assigning TCR associations to individual alleles difficult. Correlated functional status among segregating V segments might reflect linkage disequilibrium, but an unknown experimental factor could not be ruled out. A cluster of highly shared sequence variants was judged likely to represent a technical artifact of the sequencing pipeline. In an earlier analysis of roughly 500 of the donors, most TCR beta V segments appeared in productive rearrangements about 87% or about 30% of the time, broadly matching IMGT annotations. A few of the identified cytomegalovirus-associated TCR beta chains were confirmed in vitro to be specific for cytomegalovirus antigens. In a later analysis, about 16,000 TCR beta sequences were associated with specific HLA alleles at a false discovery rate of 0.05. Across donors, most TCR sequences were observed very rarely, whereas some public TCRs were present in many individuals. Some IMGT-functional V segments, including TRBV6-2 and TRBV6-3, could not be distinguished by the 87-base-pair reads and were therefore excluded. In a later analysis, several top co-occurrence clusters were reported to appear linked to parvovirus B19, influenza, CMV and Epstein-Barr virus. A later analysis found that most CMV-associated TCR beta chains appeared HLA-restricted, with HLA associations seemingly driven largely by CMV exposure. In this cohort, only TCR beta chains were sequenced, and detectable features were limited by the absence of alpha or paired-chain data. A later genetic analysis associated a missense DCLRE1C variant with V-gene and J-gene trimming of TCR beta chains, and an independent cohort replicated the association.

Receptors were amplified or captured by the immunoSEQ multiplex PCR assay. For the multiplex PCR, a mixture combining 60 forward primers for TCR Vbeta segments and 13 reverse primers for TCR Jbeta segments was used. The CDR3 region of rearranged TCR beta genes was amplified from genomic DNA by a multiplex PCR assay. The amplified TCR beta libraries were sequenced on the Illumina HiSeq System as 87-base-pair reads. Regarding the original processing steps: A later analysis counted about 80 million unique TCR beta chains across the 550 to 700 repertoires, and some 12 million of these chains were shared by at least two donors. Raw reads were error-corrected and collapsed into unique sequences by a nearest-neighbor algorithm in which closely related sequences were merged to remove PCR and sequencing errors. V, D and J gene segments were assigned by aligning CDR3 sequences to IMGT reference sequences. For a sequence to be retained, at least a six-nucleotide match to both a V gene segment and a J gene segment was required. Rearrangements were classified as productive when the CDR3 lacked stop codons and remained in frame with V and J, and all other rearrangements were classified as non-productive. CDR3 was defined by IMGT convention, running from the second conserved V-encoded cysteine to the conserved J-encoded phenylalanine. The earlier analysis of about 610 of the donors excluded any sequence lacking an unambiguous match to a single V gene segment. In an earlier analysis of 587 of the donors, a V segment was called functional when productive rearrangements were above 56.7%, and segregating when the standard deviation between donors exceeded 5%. A statistical classification framework was developed to diagnose cytomegalovirus status using the catalog of TCR beta chain sequences. A later analysis assigned V and J genes by comparing TCR nucleotide sequences with IMGT/GENE-DB human TR gene sequences. A later analysis assigned CDR3 sequences and most-parsimonious VDJ recombination scenarios with the TCRdist pipeline. In a later analysis, each TCR beta chain was defined by its CDR3 amino acid sequence together with its V-gene family, and reads without a unique V-gene family were excluded. In a later analysis, around 650 highly shared, low-generation-probability nucleotide sequences were removed to address suspected cross-contamination and a sequencing artifact. In a later analysis, a clonal expansion index for each public chain was calculated from normalized within-repertoire ranks of inferred template counts. Generation probabilities in a later analysis came from a VDJ recombination model fitted to out-of-frame rearrangements, and those results were checked against IGoR. In a later analysis, hypergeometric tests were used to score TCR-TCR, TCR-HLA and TCR-CMV co-occurrence, with a repertoire-size bias correction applied to TCR pairs. A later analysis estimated false discovery rates by permuting HLA or CMV assignments 20 times. In a later analysis, co-occurring TCRs were grouped using DBSCAN, with TCRdist sequence similarity added in when clustering inside HLA-allele-positive subsets. Repertoires with fewer than 30,000 or more than 120,000 public chains were left out of co-occurrence clustering, as were a few repertoires with anomalous nucleotide sharing. This immuneACCESS table, as held by TCRdb, lists in-frame sequences with V and J called but not all clones. Of the missing ones, under half trace to an unresolved V gene in checked studies; the others have no known cause. V, J and clone size are taken as reported in that table, and D and trimming were inferred from the DNA itself. The sample records about 140,000 clones, approximately 84% of which are singletons. The leading ten clones occupy about 1.5% of the sample.

This chain joins TRBV5-1 to TRBJ1-2, with TRBD1 identical over 8 junction bases. Input material: PBMCs. This TCR came from a man aged 25-40 years in good health and CMV-seropositive. The DNA sequence follows: TGCGCCAGCAGCTTGGCTGGACAGGGCGCGGATGGCTACACCTTC. Its protein is CASSLAGQGADGYTF.